These 8 T cell receptor beta chains were all obtained from the same sample, sequenced in a study of control samples from healthy donors and cancer patients. Libraries were prepared by immunoSEQ multiplex PCR; TCRdb keeps only in-frame clonotypes and omits some of them. The sample has about 160,000 clones; roughly 89% are singletons. The sequencing input was blood. Receptors were obtained from a young man in good health.

The chain couples TRBV28 to TRBJ2-5, with a possible D match to TRBD1 (6 bases). The V end lost 1 base, the J end lost 4 bases, and 10 bases lay between the germline ends. The CDR3 length is 14 residues. CDR1 and CDR2 (germline): MDHEN, SYDVKM. As DNA, the CDR3 is TGTGCCAGCAGTTTATCCCAGGGGCGAGAGACCCAGTACTTC. It codes for CASSLSQGRETQYF.

The J gene is TRBJ2-7, the V gene TRBV11-3; tentative D call: TRBD1 (6 bases). This CDR3 is 15 amino acids long. The V gene's germline CDR1 is SGHNT and CDR2 YENEEA. Deletions cut 1 base from V and 4 bases from J, with 14 bases between. The CDR3 is CASSLGGGNRYEQYF. The DNA for the CDR3 is TGTGCCAGCAGCTTAGGAGGGGGAAATAGGTACGAGCAGTACTTC.

The chain is built from TRBV7-6 and TRBJ2-3, with 11 bases identical to TRBD2. The V segment lost 5 bases and the J segment 5 bases; nucleotides outside the gene matches: 9. CDR3 length equals 16 residues. Germline-derived CDR1 and CDR2 are SGHVS and FNYEAQ. CDR3 residues: CASSRGVAGGKDTQYF. CDR3 nucleotides: TGTGCCAGCAGCCGCGGGGTAGCGGGGGGGAAAGATACGCAGTATTTT. Together with reference TRBV7-6 and TRBJ2-3, the CDR3 gives the full variable domain: GAGVSQSPRYKVTKRGQDVALRCDPISGHVSLYWYRQALGQGPEFLTYFNYEAQQDKSGLPNDRFSAERPEGSISTLTIQRTEQRDSAMYRCASSRGVAGGKDTQYFGPGTRLTVL.

The V and J genes are TRBV7-3 and TRBJ2-5; either TRBD1 or TRBD2 may fit D (5 bases each). The CDR3 loop spans 13 amino acids. Trimming cost V 5 bases and J 4 bases, with 11 bases left between them. Germline CDR1 and CDR2: SGHTA and FQGTGA. The CDR3 DNA follows: TGTGCCAGCAGCCGGGGCCAGGGAGAGACCCAGTACTTC. Protein product: CASSRGQGETQYF.

This chain connects TRBV24-1 to TRBJ2-3; 10 positions agree with TRBD2. The CDR3 spans 16 residues. V trimming: 5 bases; J trimming: 7 bases; junction bases outside the gene matches: 11. The germline gives CDR1 KGHDR, CDR2 SFDVKD. The DNA of the CDR3 is TGTGCCACCAGTGCTCCTCTAGCGGGGGCACAGAATACGCAGTATTTT. Protein sequence: CATSAPLAGAQNTQYF.

This chain uses TRBV5-4 with TRBJ1-2; D remains unclear. The CDR3 contains 13 residues. Trimming removed 6 bases from V and 4 bases from J, with 13 bases in between. Germline values: CDR1 SGHNT, CDR2 YYREEE (reference sequence). CDR3 loop: CASTDGVGYGYTF. In nucleotides, the CDR3 is TGTGCCAGCACAGACGGGGTCGGCTATGGCTACACCTTC.

The rearrangement joins TRBV29-1 to TRBJ1-1, with D hard to call. Germline V lookup: CDR1 SQVTM, CDR2 ANQGSEA. Deletions cut 3 bases from V and 4 bases from J, with 12 bases between. The CDR3 extends over 13 amino acids. The CDR3 here is CSVDVRRGTEAFF. The CDR3 bases are TGCAGCGTTGACGTCCGGCGGGGCACTGAAGCTTTCTTT.

The chain combines TRBV14 with TRBJ2-7; D possibly uses TRBD1 or TRBD2 (5 bases each). This CDR3 has 14 residues. The V and J ends lost 1 base and 5 bases respectively, with 12 bases between them. Germline-derived CDR1 and CDR2 are SGHDN and FVKESK. As DNA, the CDR3 is TGTGCCAGCAGCCAAGCGGGACGGGCGGACGAGCAGTACTTC. This encodes CASSQAGRADEQYF. The variable domain in full, completed from reference TRBV14 and TRBJ2-7, reads EAGVTQFPSHSVIEKGQTVTLRCDPISGHDNLYWYRRVMGKEIKFLLHFVKESKQDESGMPNNRFLAERTGGTYSTLKVQPAELEDSGVYFCASSQAGRADEQYFGPGTRLTVT.